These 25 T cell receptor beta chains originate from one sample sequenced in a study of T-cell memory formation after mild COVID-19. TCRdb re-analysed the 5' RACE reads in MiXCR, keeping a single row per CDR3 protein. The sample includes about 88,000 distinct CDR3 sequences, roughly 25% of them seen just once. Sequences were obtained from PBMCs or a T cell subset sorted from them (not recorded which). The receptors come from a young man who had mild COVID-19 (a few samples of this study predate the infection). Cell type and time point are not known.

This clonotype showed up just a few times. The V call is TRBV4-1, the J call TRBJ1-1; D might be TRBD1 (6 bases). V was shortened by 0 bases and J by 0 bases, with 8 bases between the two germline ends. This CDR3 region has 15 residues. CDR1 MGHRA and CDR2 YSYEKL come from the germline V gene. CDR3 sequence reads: CASSQEPGVNTEAFF. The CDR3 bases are TGCGCCAGCAGCCAAGAGCCAGGGGTGAACACTGAAGCTTTCTTT.

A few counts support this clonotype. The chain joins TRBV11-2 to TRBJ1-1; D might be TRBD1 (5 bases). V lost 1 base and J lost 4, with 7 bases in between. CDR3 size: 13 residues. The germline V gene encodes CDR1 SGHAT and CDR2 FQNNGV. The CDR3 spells CASSLAGTTEAFF. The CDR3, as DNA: TGTGCCAGCAGCTTAGCGGGGACCACTGAAGCTTTCTTT.

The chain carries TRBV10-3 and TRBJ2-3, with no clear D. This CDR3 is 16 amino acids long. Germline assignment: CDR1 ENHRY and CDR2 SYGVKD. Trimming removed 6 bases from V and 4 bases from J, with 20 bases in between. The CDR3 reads CAISPLVTGISDTQYF. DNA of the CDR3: TGTGCCATCAGCCCCCTTGTTACGGGCATCTCAGATACGCAGTATTTT.

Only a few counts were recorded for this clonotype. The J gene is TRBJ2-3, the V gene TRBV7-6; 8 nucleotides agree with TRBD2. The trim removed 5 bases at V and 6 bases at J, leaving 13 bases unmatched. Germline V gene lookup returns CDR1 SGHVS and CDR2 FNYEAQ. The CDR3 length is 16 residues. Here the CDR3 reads CASSAGRGADLDTQYF. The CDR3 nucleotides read TGTGCCAGCAGCGCGGGGCGGGGGGCCGATCTGGATACGCAGTATTTT.

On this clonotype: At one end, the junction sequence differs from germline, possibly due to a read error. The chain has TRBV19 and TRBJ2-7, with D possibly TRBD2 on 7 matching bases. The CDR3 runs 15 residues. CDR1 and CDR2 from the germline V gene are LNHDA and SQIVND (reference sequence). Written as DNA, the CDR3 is TGTGCCAGTGGTATCGGGACGGGGGGCATTTACGAGCAGTGCTTC. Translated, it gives CASGIGTGGIYEQCF.

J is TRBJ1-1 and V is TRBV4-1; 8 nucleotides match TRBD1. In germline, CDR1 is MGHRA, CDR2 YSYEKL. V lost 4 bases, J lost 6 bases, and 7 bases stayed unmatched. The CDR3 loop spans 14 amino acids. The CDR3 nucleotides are TGCGCCAGCAGCCTGGTCGGACAGGGCGCTGAAGCTTTCTTT. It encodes CASSLVGQGAEAFF.

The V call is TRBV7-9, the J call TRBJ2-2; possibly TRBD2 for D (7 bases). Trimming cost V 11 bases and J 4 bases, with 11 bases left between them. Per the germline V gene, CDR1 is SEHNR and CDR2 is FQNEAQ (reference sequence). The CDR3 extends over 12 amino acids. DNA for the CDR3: TGTGCCGCCGGGGGGCCCACCGGGGAGCTGTTTTTT. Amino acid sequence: CAAGGPTGELFF.

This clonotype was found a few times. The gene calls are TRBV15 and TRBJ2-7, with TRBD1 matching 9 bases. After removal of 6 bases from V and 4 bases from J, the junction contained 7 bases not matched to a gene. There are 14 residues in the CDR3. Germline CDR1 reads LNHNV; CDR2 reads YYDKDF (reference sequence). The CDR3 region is CATSWDRDGYEQYF. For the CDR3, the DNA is TGTGCCACCAGTTGGGACAGGGATGGTTACGAGCAGTACTTC.

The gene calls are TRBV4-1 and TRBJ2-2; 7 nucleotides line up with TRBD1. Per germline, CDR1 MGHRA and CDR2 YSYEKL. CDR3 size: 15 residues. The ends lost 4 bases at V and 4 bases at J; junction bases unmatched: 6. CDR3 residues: CASSLTEGATGELFF. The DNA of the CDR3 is TGCGCCAGCAGCCTAACAGAGGGGGCCACCGGGGAGCTGTTTTTT.

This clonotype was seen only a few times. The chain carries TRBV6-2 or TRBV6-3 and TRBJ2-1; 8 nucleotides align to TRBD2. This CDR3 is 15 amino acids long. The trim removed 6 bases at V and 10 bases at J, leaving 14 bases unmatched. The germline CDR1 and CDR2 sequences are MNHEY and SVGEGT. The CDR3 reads CASSIGGALQWEQFF. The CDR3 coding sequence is TGTGCCAGCAGCATCGGGGGGGCCCTACAATGGGAGCAGTTCTTC.

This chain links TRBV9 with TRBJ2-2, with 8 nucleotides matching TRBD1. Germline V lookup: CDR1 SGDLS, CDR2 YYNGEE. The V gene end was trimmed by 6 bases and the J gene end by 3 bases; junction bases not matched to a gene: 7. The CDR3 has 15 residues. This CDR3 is CASTPGTGDTGELFF. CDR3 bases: TGTGCCAGCACACCCGGGACAGGCGACACCGGGGAGCTGTTTTTT.

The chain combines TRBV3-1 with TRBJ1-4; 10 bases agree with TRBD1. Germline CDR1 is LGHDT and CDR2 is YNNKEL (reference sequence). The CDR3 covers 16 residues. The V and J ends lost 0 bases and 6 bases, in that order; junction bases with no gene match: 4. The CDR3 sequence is CASSQEAGTGDEKLFF. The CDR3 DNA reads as TGTGCCAGCAGCCAAGAGGCTGGGACAGGGGATGAAAAACTGTTTTTT.

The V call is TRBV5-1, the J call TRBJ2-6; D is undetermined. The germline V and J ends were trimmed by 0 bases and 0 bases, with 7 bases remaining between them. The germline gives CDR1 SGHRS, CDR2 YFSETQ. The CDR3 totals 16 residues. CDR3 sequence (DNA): TGCGCCAGCAGCTTGGTGGGGTACTCTGGGGCCAACGTCCTGACTTTC. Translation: CASSLVGYSGANVLTF. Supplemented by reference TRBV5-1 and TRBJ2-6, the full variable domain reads KAGVTQTPRYLIKTRGQQVTLSCSPISGHRSVSWYQQTPGQGLQFLFEYFSETQRNKGNFPGRFSGRQFSNSRSEMNVSTLELGDSALYLCASSLVGYSGANVLTFGAGSRLTVL.

The CDR3 DNA sequence: TGCGCCAGCAGCTTCCCCGGGACTAGCGGGGGCCCTAACACCGGGGAGCTGTTTTTT. Encoded protein: CASSFPGTSGGPNTGELFF. The J gene is TRBJ2-2, the V gene TRBV5-1; TRBD2 matches at 14 bases. Trimming at V came to 2 bases and at J to 2 bases, leaving 8 bases not matched to a gene. CDR1 SGHRS and CDR2 YFSETQ come from the germline V gene. There are 19 residues in the CDR3.

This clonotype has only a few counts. CDR3 region: CASSPRDDGNTIYF. DNA of the CDR3: TGTGCCAGCAGCCCCCGGGACGATGGAAACACCATATATTTT. V usage is TRBV7-9 and J usage is TRBJ1-3; D may be TRBD1 (5 bases). V lost 5 bases to trimming and J lost 3 bases, with 11 bases between them. CDR3 size: 14 residues. Germline loops: CDR1 SEHNR, CDR2 FQNEAQ (reference sequence).

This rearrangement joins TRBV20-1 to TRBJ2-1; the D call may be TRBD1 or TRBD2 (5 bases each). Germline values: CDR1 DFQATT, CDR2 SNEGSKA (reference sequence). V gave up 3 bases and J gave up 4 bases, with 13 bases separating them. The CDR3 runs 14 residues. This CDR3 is CSASTGRDYNEQFF. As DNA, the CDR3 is TGCAGTGCTAGTACGGGACGAGATTACAATGAGCAGTTCTTC.

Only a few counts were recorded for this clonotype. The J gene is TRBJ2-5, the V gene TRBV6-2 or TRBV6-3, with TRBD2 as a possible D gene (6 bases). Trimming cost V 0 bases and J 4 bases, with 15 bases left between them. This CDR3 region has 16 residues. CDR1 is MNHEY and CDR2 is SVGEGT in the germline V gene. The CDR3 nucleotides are TGTGCCAGCAGTTACTCGATCGAACGGGGGAGAGAGACCCAGTACTTC. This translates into CASSYSIERGRETQYF.

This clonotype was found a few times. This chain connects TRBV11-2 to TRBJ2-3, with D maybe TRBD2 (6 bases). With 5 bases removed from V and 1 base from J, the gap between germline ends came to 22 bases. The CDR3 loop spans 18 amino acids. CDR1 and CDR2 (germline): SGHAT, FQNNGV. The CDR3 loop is CASSGHVAEASGTDTQYF. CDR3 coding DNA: TGTGCCAGCAGCGGCCACGTAGCGGAAGCCTCTGGCACAGATACGCAGTATTTT.

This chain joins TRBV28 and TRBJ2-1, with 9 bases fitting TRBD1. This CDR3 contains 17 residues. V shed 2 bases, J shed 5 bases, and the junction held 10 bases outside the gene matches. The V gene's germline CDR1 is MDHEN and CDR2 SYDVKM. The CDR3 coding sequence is TGTGCCAGCAGTTTACCCCGACTGACAGGGGGTCACAATGAGCAGTTCTTC. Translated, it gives CASSLPRLTGGHNEQFF.

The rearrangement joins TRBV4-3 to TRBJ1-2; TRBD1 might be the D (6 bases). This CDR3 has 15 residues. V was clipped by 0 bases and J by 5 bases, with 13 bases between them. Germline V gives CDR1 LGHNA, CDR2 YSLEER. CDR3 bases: TGCGCCAGCAGCCAAGATCTGCAGGGGTTTTATGGCTACACCTTC. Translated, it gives CASSQDLQGFYGYTF.

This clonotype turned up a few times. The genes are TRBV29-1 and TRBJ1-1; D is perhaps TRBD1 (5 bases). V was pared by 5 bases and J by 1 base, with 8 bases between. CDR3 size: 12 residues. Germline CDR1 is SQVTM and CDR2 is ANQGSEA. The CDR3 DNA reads TGCAGCGTTACAAGGGGGAACACTGAAGCTTTCTTT. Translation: CSVTRGNTEAFF.

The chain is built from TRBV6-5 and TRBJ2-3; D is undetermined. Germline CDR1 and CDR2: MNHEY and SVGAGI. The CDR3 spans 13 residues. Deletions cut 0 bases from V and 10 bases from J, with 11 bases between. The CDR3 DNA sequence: TGTGCCAGCAGTTACTCGGGCACACGCGCGCAGTATTTT. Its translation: CASSYSGTRAQYF.

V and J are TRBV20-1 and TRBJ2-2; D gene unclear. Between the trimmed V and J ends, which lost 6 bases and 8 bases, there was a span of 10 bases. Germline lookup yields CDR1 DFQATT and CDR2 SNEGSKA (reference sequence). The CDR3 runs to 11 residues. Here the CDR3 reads CSAPAGGELFF. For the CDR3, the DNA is TGCAGTGCCCCTGCCGGGGGGGAGCTGTTTTTT.

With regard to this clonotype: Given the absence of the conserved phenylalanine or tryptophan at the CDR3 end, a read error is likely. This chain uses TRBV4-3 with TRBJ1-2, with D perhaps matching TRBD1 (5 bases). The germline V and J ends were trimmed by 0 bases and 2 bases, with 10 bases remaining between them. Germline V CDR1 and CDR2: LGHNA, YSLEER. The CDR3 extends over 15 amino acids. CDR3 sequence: CASSQDWPGNYGYTS. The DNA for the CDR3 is TGCGCCAGCAGCCAAGATTGGCCAGGGAACTATGGCTACACCTCC.

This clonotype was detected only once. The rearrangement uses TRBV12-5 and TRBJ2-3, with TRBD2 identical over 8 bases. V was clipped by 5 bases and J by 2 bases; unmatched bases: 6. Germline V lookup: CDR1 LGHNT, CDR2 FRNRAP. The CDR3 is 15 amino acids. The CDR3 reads CASGIGLADTDTQYF. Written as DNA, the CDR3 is TGTGCTAGTGGTATCGGACTAGCTGACACAGATACGCAGTATTTT.